The 20 T cell receptor beta chains below come from one sample, sequenced in a study of cytomegalovirus exposure and HLA in healthy donors. A multiplex PCR was run with 60 Vbeta primers and 13 Jbeta primers. Sequencing was performed with immunoSEQ multiplex PCR; in TCRdb, only in-frame clones are kept and a portion is missing. The sample includes some 160,000 clones, around three quarters seen only once; the top ten take less than 2.5%. Sequenced input: PBMCs. Source of these receptors: a man in his forties or fifties in good health and CMV-seropositive.

The chain uses TRBV5-1 and TRBJ1-1; 7 bases map to TRBD1. The CDR3 length is 14 residues. The germline CDR1 and CDR2 sequences are SGHRS and YFSETQ. The V and J ends lost 4 bases and 4 bases, in that order; junction bases with no gene match: 7. The CDR3 nucleotides read TGCGCCAGCAGCGACGGACAGGTTGGCACTGAAGCTTTCTTT. Translating gives CASSDGQVGTEAFF.

The chain uses TRBV15 and TRBJ1-2; 7 bases line up with TRBD1. With 2 bases clipped from V and 4 bases from J, the junction kept 1 base outside the gene matches. Germline CDR1 and CDR2: LNHNV and YYDKDF (reference sequence). This CDR3 has 13 residues. This chain's CDR3 is CATSRSGGYGYTF. The CDR3 DNA sequence: TGTGCCACCAGCAGATCAGGGGGCTATGGCTACACCTTC. Together with reference TRBV15 and TRBJ1-2, the CDR3 gives the full variable domain: DAMVIQNPRYQVTQFGKPVTLSCSQTLNHNVMYWYQQKSSQAPKLLFHYYDKDFNNEADTPDNFQSRRPNTSFCFLDIRSPGLGDTAMYLCATSRSGGYGYTFGSGTRLTVV.

The rearrangement uses TRBV6-6 and TRBJ1-2; 8 bases are a match to TRBD1. From germline, CDR1 is MNHNY and CDR2 SVGAGI (reference sequence). The CDR3 totals 13 residues. V was pared by 5 bases and J by 4 bases, with 3 bases of the junction left unmatched. DNA for the CDR3: TGTGCCAGCAGTACAGGACAGGGCTATGGCTACACCTTC. It codes for CASSTGQGYGYTF.

The chain employs TRBV28 and TRBJ1-1; D ambiguous. This CDR3 region has 12 residues. The V gene's germline CDR1 is MDHEN and CDR2 SYDVKM. The V end lost 3 bases, the J end lost 5 bases, and 7 bases lay between the germline ends. The CDR3 nucleotides read TGTGCCAGCAGTTTGCGGGGTACTGAAGCTTTCTTT. Amino acid sequence: CASSLRGTEAFF.

This clone showed up just a few times. The chain employs TRBV11-2 and TRBJ1-4; TRBD1 might be the D (5 bases). This CDR3 has 14 residues. Germline lookup yields CDR1 SGHAT and CDR2 FQNNGV. Between the trimmed V and J ends, which lost 5 bases and 8 bases, there was a span of 15 bases. The CDR3, as DNA: TGTGCCAGCAGCCCGGGACTCCCGATGGAAAAACTGTTTTTT. Protein product: CASSPGLPMEKLFF. The variable domain in full, with the rest retrieved from reference TRBV11-2 and TRBJ1-4, is EAGVAQSPRYKIIEKRQSVAFWCNPISGHATLYWYQQILGQGPKLLIQFQNNGVVDDSQLPKDRFSAERLKGVDSTLKIQPAKLEDSAVYLCASSPGLPMEKLFFGSGTQLSVL.

The chain links TRBV5-1 to TRBJ2-1; 8 bases line up with TRBD2. CDR1 SGHRS and CDR2 YFSETQ come from the germline V gene. This CDR3 has 20 amino acids. V was clipped by 1 base and J by 0 bases; unmatched bases: 15. The CDR3 protein is CASSLRVGSGEFISYNEQFF. The CDR3 nucleotides read TGCGCCAGCAGCTTGCGGGTAGGTAGCGGGGAATTTATCTCCTACAATGAGCAGTTCTTC.

The chain couples TRBV27 to TRBJ1-1, with a weak D call TRBD1 (5 bases). The V gene lost 3 bases and the J gene lost 4 bases, with 12 bases spanning the gap. The CDR3 loop spans 14 amino acids. Germline V lookup: CDR1 MNHEY, CDR2 SMNVEV (reference sequence). CDR3 nucleotide sequence: TGTGCCAGCAGTTTGGGGCAAAGAGGCACTGAAGCTTTCTTT. The encoded protein is CASSLGQRGTEAFF.

The chain employs TRBV19 and TRBJ2-7, with a weak D call TRBD2 (5 bases). This CDR3 spans 15 amino acids. Trimming pared 5 bases from V and 1 base from J, leaving 15 bases between. Germline values: CDR1 LNHDA, CDR2 SQIVND (reference sequence). The CDR3 sequence: CASSPVWGASYEQYF. In DNA, the CDR3 is TGTGCCAGTAGTCCCGTTTGGGGAGCTTCCTACGAGCAGTACTTC.

This clone was counted once. The CDR3 sequence is CASSRRRYNTGELFF. CDR3 bases: TGTGCCAGCAGCCGGAGACGGTATAACACCGGGGAGCTGTTTTTT. The chain carries TRBV7-2 and TRBJ2-2; D remains ambiguous. The V end lost 5 bases, the J end lost 2 bases, and 12 bases lay between the germline ends. Germline V gene lookup returns CDR1 SGHTA and CDR2 FQGNSA. The CDR3 is made up of 15 amino acids.

The chain joins TRBV5-4 to TRBJ2-5, with 13 bases that match TRBD2. The CDR3 extends over 19 amino acids. Germline assignment: CDR1 SGHNT and CDR2 YYREEE (reference sequence). Trimming took 4 bases from V and 5 from J; bases not matched to a gene: 17. CDR3 amino acids: CASSDPARTSGGFWETQYF. The DNA for the CDR3 is TGTGCCAGCAGCGATCCAGCGCGGACTAGCGGGGGCTTCTGGGAGACCCAGTACTTC. Full variable domain (remainder filled in from reference TRBV5-4 and TRBJ2-5): ETGVTQSPTHLIKTRGQQVTLRCSSQSGHNTVSWYQQALGQGPQFIFQYYREEENGRGNFPPRFSGLQFPNYSSELNVNALELDDSALYLCASSDPARTSGGFWETQYFGPGTRLLVL.

The chain combines TRBV5-1 with TRBJ1-2, with 8 bases aligning to TRBD1. V lost 0 bases, J lost 4 bases, and 14 bases stayed unmatched. This CDR3 spans 18 amino acids. Germline CDR1 and CDR2: SGHRS and YFSETQ. Here the CDR3 DNA reads TGCGCCAGCAGCTTGGCCGGGTACCCAGGGGGCGGAAGCTATGGCTACACCTTC. This gives the protein CASSLAGYPGGGSYGYTF.

This chain links TRBV5-4 with TRBJ1-1, with no clear D. The CDR3 length is 12 residues. V shed 2 bases and J shed 3 bases, with 5 bases lying between them. CDR1 SGHNT and CDR2 YYREEE come from the germline V gene (reference sequence). CDR3 sequence (DNA): TGTGCCAGCAGCTTATCAGACACTGAAGCTTTCTTT. Encoded protein: CASSLSDTEAFF.

The J gene is TRBJ2-1, the V gene TRBV6-6; 8 positions agree with TRBD2. Per the germline V gene, CDR1 is MNHNY and CDR2 is SVGAGI (reference sequence). V shed 11 bases, J shed 6 bases, and the junction held 9 bases outside the gene matches. The CDR3 is made up of 13 amino acids. The CDR3 here is CAGAGDLGNEQFF. For the CDR3, the DNA is TGTGCCGGAGCGGGGGATCTTGGCAATGAGCAGTTCTTC.

The rearrangement links TRBV27 to TRBJ1-2, with 8 bases identical to TRBD1. The CDR3 spans 15 residues. The germline V gene encodes CDR1 MNHEY and CDR2 SMNVEV (reference sequence). V lost 5 bases to trimming and J lost 7 bases; unmatched junction nucleotides: 12. This chain's CDR3 is CASSPSTGGPSGYTF. CDR3 bases: TGTGCCAGCAGTCCCTCAACAGGGGGTCCGAGTGGCTACACCTTC.

The chain links TRBV4-3 to TRBJ2-1, with 10 bases lining up with TRBD2. CDR1 and CDR2 from the germline V gene are LGHNA and YSLEER. The CDR3 extends over 16 amino acids. With 5 bases clipped from V and 6 bases from J, the junction kept 10 bases outside the gene matches. In nucleotides, the CDR3 is TGCGCCAGCAGCTCTCAGCGGGGGGGCGGGCGCAATGAGCAGTTCTTC. As protein: CASSSQRGGGRNEQFF.

This clone appeared once. The J gene is TRBJ2-7, the V gene TRBV5-8; 10 nucleotides match TRBD2. After removal of 4 bases from V and 1 base from J, the junction contained 14 bases not matched to a gene. The V gene's germline CDR1 is SGHTS and CDR2 YDEGEE. This CDR3 is 18 amino acids long. CDR3 in amino acids: CASSPLGSSGGYSYEQYF. CDR3 sequence (DNA): TGTGCCAGCAGCCCCCTAGGTAGTAGCGGGGGGTATTCCTACGAGCAGTACTTC.

The chain couples TRBV29-1 to TRBJ2-1; D remains ambiguous. Germline CDR1 and CDR2: SQVTM and ANQGSEA. This CDR3 is 15 amino acids long. V lost 3 bases, J lost 0 bases, and 12 bases lay in between. The CDR3 nucleotides read TGCAGCGTTGATTCAGGCTTAAGCTCCTACAATGAGCAGTTCTTC. Translation: CSVDSGLSSYNEQFF.

This clone is a singleton in its sample. This chain joins TRBV18 and TRBJ1-5; 7 bases are shared with TRBD1. Per germline, CDR1 KGHSH and CDR2 LQKENI. V lost 6 bases, J lost 5 bases, and 4 bases stayed unmatched. The CDR3 is 13 amino acids. The CDR3 here is CASSYGQDQPQHF. The DNA of the CDR3 is TGTGCCAGCTCTTACGGACAGGATCAGCCCCAGCATTTT.

The chain recombines TRBV6-6 with TRBJ1-6, with TRBD1 as a possible D gene (6 bases). Looked up from germline, CDR1 is MNHNY and CDR2 is SVGAGI (reference sequence). CDR3 size: 13 residues. Trimming shortened V by 9 bases and J by 3 bases, and 9 bases separated the two germline ends. CDR3 sequence: CASGQFYNSPLHF. CDR3 nucleotide sequence: TGTGCCAGTGGACAGTTCTATAATTCACCCCTCCACTTT.

V gene TRBV11-3 combines with J gene TRBJ2-7; 8 bases map to TRBD1. There are 15 residues in the CDR3. The germline V gene encodes CDR1 SGHNT and CDR2 YENEEA. The V and J ends lost 1 base and 2 bases, in that order; junction bases with no gene match: 4. The CDR3 protein is CASSLGQGRTYEQYF. CDR3 nucleotide sequence: TGTGCCAGCAGCTTAGGACAGGGGCGGACCTACGAGCAGTACTTC.